Listed below are T cell receptor beta chains from one sample, sequenced in a study of Graves' ophthalmopathy and Graves' hyperthyroidism. TCRdb re-called the multiplex PCR reads with MiXCR, one entry per CDR3 protein. The sample yields 150,000 or so distinct CDR3 sequences, approximately 40% seen once. Sequenced material: peripheral blood. The receptors were sampled from a man aged 25 to 40 with Graves' ophthalmopathy. Both conserved end residues are part of each CDR3. Each record gives: V gene, J gene, D gene, clone size, CDR3 DNA, CDR3 protein. A D gene is named only where the DNA matches it firmly. Clone size is shown for a subset of rows, as once, few, many or a class of expanded clone.

TRBV7-9,TRBJ2-7,NA,many,TGTGCCAGCAGCTTAGGACAGAACTACGAGCAGTACTTC,CASSLGQNYEQYF
TRBV6-1,TRBJ2-2,NA,many,TGTGCCAGCAGTAAGCTTACAGGTTACGCGAACACCGGGGAGCTGTTTTTT,CASSKLTGYANTGELFF
TRBV10-3,TRBJ2-5,NA,many,TGTGCCATCAGTGAACAGGGACAGACCCAGTACTTC,CAISEQGQTQYF
TRBV6-1,TRBJ2-4,NA,NA,TGTGCCAGCAGTGACGGGCAGGGTTATGACATTCAGTACTTC,CASSDGQGYDIQYF
TRBV29-1,TRBJ1-2,NA,many,TGCAGCGTTCGGGACGGGGGGCTTCGCTATGGCTACACCTTC,CSVRDGGLRYGYTF
TRBV12-3/TRBV12-4,TRBJ2-7,NA,NA,TGTGCCAGCAGTCTGGCGCGGCTCACTGACTACGAGCAGTACTTC,CASSLARLTDYEQYF
TRBV9,TRBJ1-1,NA,many,TGTGCCAGCAGCGTTGTGGCCACGGCGAACACTGAAGCTTTCTTT,CASSVVATANTEAFF
TRBV5-1,TRBJ1-6,NA,many,TGCGCCAGCAGCACCACCAATTCACCCCTCCACTTT,CASSTTNSPLHF
TRBV18,TRBJ1-1,TRBD1,many,TGTGCCAGCACCGGACAGGGGAACACTGAAGCTTTCTTT,CASTGQGNTEAFF
TRBV4-3,TRBJ1-1,NA,many,TGCGCCAGCAGCCTCCGGACACCTTGGGGTGAAGCTTTCTTT,CASSLRTPWGEAFF